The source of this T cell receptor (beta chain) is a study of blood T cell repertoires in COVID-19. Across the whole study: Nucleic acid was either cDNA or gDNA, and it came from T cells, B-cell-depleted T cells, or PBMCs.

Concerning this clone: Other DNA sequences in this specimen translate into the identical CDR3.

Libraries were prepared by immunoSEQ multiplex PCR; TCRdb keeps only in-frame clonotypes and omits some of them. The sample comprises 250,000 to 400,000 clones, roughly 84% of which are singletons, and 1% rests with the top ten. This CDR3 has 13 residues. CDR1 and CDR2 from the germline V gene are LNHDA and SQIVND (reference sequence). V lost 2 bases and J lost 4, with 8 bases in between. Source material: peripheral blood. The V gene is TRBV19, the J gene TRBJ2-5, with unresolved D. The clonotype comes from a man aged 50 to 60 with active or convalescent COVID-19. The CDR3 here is CASSIRRGETQYF. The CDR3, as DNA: TGTGCCAGTAGTATAAGGCGCGGAGAGACCCAGTACTTC.